This TCR beta chain emerged from a study of T cells in Graves' hyperthyroidism and ophthalmopathy. Findings and limits, study-wide: Ophthalmopathy got predicted by the model a median about 6.5 months before its onset.

Patients between 18 and 65 years old had hyperthyroidism, newly diagnosed and lasting under 2 months. Germline trimming cut 0 bases from V and 7 bases from J; bases unmatched to any gene: 3. The CDR3 sequence is 14 residues long. Germline assignment: CDR1 MDHEN and CDR2 SYDVKM. This clonotype was observed many times. Its specificity is unknown. Template material for amplifying TCR beta CDR3 regions consisted of RNA transcripts. Primed by the HTBI set, a first-round RT-PCR was run on the TCR CDR3. TCRdb ran MiXCR on the multiplex PCR reads and lists one entry per CDR3 protein. Here the sample spans about 290,000 distinct CDR3 sequences, approximately 14% being singletons.

The chain is built from TRBV28 and TRBJ1-2; 9 bases map to TRBD1. The sequence derives from a woman in her thirties or forties with Graves' hyperthyroidism. The sample taken for sequencing was blood. The CDR3 here is CASSLWDRGSGYTF. The CDR3, as DNA: TGTGCCAGCAGTTTATGGGACAGGGGATCTGGCTACACCTTC.